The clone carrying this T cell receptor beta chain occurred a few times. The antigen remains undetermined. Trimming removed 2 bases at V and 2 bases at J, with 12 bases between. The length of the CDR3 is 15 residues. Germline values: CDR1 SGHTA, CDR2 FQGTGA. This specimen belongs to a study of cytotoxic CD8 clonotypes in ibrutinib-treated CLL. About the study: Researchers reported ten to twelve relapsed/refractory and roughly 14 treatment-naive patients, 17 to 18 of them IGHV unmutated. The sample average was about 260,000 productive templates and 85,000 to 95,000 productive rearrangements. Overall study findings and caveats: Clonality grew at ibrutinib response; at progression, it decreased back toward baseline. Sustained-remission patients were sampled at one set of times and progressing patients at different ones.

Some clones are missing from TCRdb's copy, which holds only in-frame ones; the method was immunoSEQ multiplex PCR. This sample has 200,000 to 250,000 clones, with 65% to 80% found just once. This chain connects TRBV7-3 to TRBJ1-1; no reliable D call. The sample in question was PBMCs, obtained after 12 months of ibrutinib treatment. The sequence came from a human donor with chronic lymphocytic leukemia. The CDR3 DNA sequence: TGTGCCAGCAGCTTAGTTAGGACGGACAACACTGAAGCTTTCTTT. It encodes CASSLVRTDNTEAFF.